Given below is one T cell receptor (beta chain) in context. As handled by the study authors: Reference gene primer amplification gave nucleated cell count estimates. The repertoire was sequenced with immunoSEQ multiplex PCR; TCRdb's copy has only in-frame clones and lacks some. V and J calls and clone size are those listed in that table; D and trimming were worked out from the DNA. The sample includes 130,000 to 150,000 clones, about 92% of them seen just once. The data originate from a study of blood T cell repertoires in COVID-19. Study background: PBMCs, B-cell-depleted T cells, or T cells were the source of the cDNA or gDNA that made up the material.

This receptor was obtained from a human donor in a cohort sampled during active COVID-19. Sequences were obtained from peripheral blood.

CDR3 nucleotide sequence: TGTGCCAGCAGCTTAGATCCCCGGCAGGGAGGGACCCAGTACTTC. Its translation is CASSLDPRQGGTQYF. The chain has TRBV7-2 and TRBJ2-5; TRBD2 is a possible D gene (6 bases). This CDR3 region has 15 residues. Trimming removed 1 base from V and 7 bases from J, with 16 bases in between. In germline, CDR1 is SGHTA, CDR2 FQGNSA. Full variable domain (remainder filled in from reference TRBV7-2 and TRBJ2-5): GAGVSQSPSNKVTEKGKDVELRCDPISGHTALYWYRQSLGQGLEFLIYFQGNSAPDKSGLPSDRFSAERTGGSVSTLTIQRTQQEDSAVYLCASSLDPRQGGTQYFGPGTRLLVL.